The clone carrying this T cell receptor (beta chain) was seen ten or more times. What it binds is not known. This sample was taken from a study of CD8 T cells in ankylosing spondylitis. General observations from the study: Clones linked to disease were reported to show significant enrichment in matched ankylosing spondylitis synovial fluid. Disease-associated clonotypes exhibited CD8+ identity and were relatively infrequent in peripheral blood. Apparently characteristic of ankylosing spondylitis blood was a TCR beta motif (roughly eight highly homologous variants).

The TCR beta libraries were generated through quantitative 5'-RACE incorporating molecular barcodes. TCRdb redid the calling of the 5' RACE reads with MiXCR, one entry per CDR3 protein. The sample records roughly 130,000 distinct CDR3 sequences, roughly 8.3% being singletons. The CDR3 is 15 residues long. The germline V gene has CDR1 MGHRA and CDR2 YSYEKL. The V and J ends lost 1 base and 0 bases respectively, with 7 bases between them. This TCR was recovered from a male donor with ankylosing spondylitis. Input material: synovial fluid, either unsorted or a sorted T cell fraction (not recorded which). The gene calls are TRBV4-1 and TRBJ2-1, with D hard to call. The DNA for the CDR3 is TGCGCCAGCAGCCAAGGCCCGAGCTCCTACAATGAGCAGTTCTTC. Its protein product is CASSQGPSSYNEQFF.